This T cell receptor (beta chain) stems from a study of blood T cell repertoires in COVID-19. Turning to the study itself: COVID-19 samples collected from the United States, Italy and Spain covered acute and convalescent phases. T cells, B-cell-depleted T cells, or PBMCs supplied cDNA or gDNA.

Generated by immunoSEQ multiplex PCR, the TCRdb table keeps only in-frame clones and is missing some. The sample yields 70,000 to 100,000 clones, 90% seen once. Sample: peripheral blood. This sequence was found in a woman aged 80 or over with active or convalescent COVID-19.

For the CDR3, the DNA is TGTGCCAGCAGCCCTCGACTAGCGGGAGGGCAAAACATTCAGTACTTC. Its protein is CASSPRLAGGQNIQYF. V is TRBV9 and J is TRBJ2-4, with 14 bases that match TRBD2. V was pared by 4 bases and J by 5 bases, with 5 bases of the junction left unmatched. Germline CDR1 and CDR2: SGDLS and YYNGEE. This CDR3 is built from 16 residues.